A selection of T cell receptor beta chains follows, all from one sample in a study of shared T cell receptors in the human thymus. TCRdb keeps only in-frame clones here, not all; method: immunoSEQ multiplex PCR. The data hold hundreds of thousands of clones, with roughly 86% observed a single time. The same sample was also used in a study of human thymus T cells.

Specimen: thymocytes. The receptors here all came from a boy under two years old with a congenital heart defect. The CDR3 runs from the conserved cysteine through the conserved F or W. Each record gives: CDR3 protein, CDR3 DNA, clone size, V gene, D gene, J gene. The D gene is left open where the match is weak. Clone size is stated in some rows and not others, as once, few, many or a class when expanded.

cdr3_aa: CASSLRQGANEKLFF
cdr3_nt: TGTGCCAGCAGTTTACGACAGGGAGCAAATGAAAAACTGTTTTTT
clone_size: -
v_call: TRBV28
d_call: TRBD1
j_call: TRBJ1-4

cdr3_aa: CASSSSGLAAEQFF
cdr3_nt: TGTGCCAGCAGCTCCTCGGGACTAGCGGCTGAGCAGTTCTTC
clone_size: -
v_call: TRBV7-2
d_call: TRBD2
j_call: TRBJ2-1

cdr3_aa: CASSEMRRQAGNTIYF
cdr3_nt: TGTGCCAGCAGTGAAATGAGGAGACAGGCTGGAAACACCATATATTTT
clone_size: -
v_call: TRBV6-1
d_call: -
j_call: TRBJ1-3

cdr3_aa: CASSTRDRERTTEAFF
cdr3_nt: TGTGCCAGTAGTACAAGGGACAGGGAGCGGACCACTGAAGCTTTCTTT
clone_size: -
v_call: TRBV19
d_call: TRBD1
j_call: TRBJ1-1

cdr3_aa: CASSPGQNQPQHF
cdr3_nt: TGCGCCAGCAGCCCGGGACAGAATCAGCCCCAGCATTTT
clone_size: few
v_call: TRBV5-1
d_call: TRBD1
j_call: TRBJ1-5

cdr3_aa: CASSLGLAGPQGEQYF
cdr3_nt: TGCGCCAGCAGCTTGGGACTAGCGGGGCCCCAGGGCGAGCAGTACTTC
clone_size: once
v_call: TRBV5-1
d_call: TRBD2
j_call: TRBJ2-7

cdr3_aa: CASSSLSSRPKPEQFF
cdr3_nt: TGTGCCAGCAGTTCTTTGAGCTCTCGCCCCAAACCTGAGCAGTTCTTC
clone_size: -
v_call: TRBV27
d_call: -
j_call: TRBJ2-1

cdr3_aa: CASSLEAGPQIGNTIYF
cdr3_nt: TGTGCCAGCAGCTTAGAGGCGGGACCTCAAATAGGAAACACCATATATTTT
clone_size: -
v_call: TRBV7-9
d_call: -
j_call: TRBJ1-3

cdr3_aa: CASSPPTGRLEKLFF
cdr3_nt: TGTGCCAGCAGTCCTCCGACAGGGCGGCTTGAAAAACTGTTTTTT
clone_size: few
v_call: TRBV6-6
d_call: TRBD1
j_call: TRBJ1-4

cdr3_aa: CALGGARGYTF
cdr3_nt: TGTGCCCTAGGGGGGGCAAGGGGCTACACCTTC
clone_size: -
v_call: TRBV10-3
d_call: -
j_call: TRBJ1-2

cdr3_aa: CASSQEPSRGAYEQYF
cdr3_nt: TGCGCCAGCAGCCAAGAGCCCTCCCGGGGGGCCTACGAGCAGTACTTC
clone_size: -
v_call: TRBV4-1
d_call: TRBD2
j_call: TRBJ2-7

cdr3_aa: CASSLAQGAGNEKLFF
cdr3_nt: TGTGCCAGCAGCTTAGCTCAGGGGGCAGGTAATGAAAAACTGTTTTTT
clone_size: -
v_call: TRBV7-9
d_call: TRBD1
j_call: TRBJ1-4

cdr3_aa: CASSVLAGGMETQYF
cdr3_nt: TGCGCCAGCAGCGTTCTAGCGGGAGGGATGGAGACCCAGTACTTC
clone_size: few
v_call: TRBV4-1
d_call: TRBD2
j_call: TRBJ2-5

cdr3_aa: CASSQDWRQEAETQYF
cdr3_nt: TGCGCCAGCAGCCAAGATTGGCGGCAGGAGGCTGAGACCCAGTACTTC
clone_size: -
v_call: TRBV4-3
d_call: -
j_call: TRBJ2-5

cdr3_aa: CASGGHPRNEQYF
cdr3_nt: TGTGCCAGTGGGGGACACCCTCGGAACGAGCAGTACTTC
clone_size: -
v_call: TRBV19
d_call: -
j_call: TRBJ2-7

cdr3_aa: CASSSIRTRGMNTEAFF
cdr3_nt: TGTGCCAGCAGCTCCATCCGGACAAGGGGAATGAACACTGAAGCTTTCTTT
clone_size: -
v_call: TRBV5-6
d_call: -
j_call: TRBJ1-1

cdr3_aa: CASSSKGREEAFF
cdr3_nt: TGTGCCAGCAGCTCCAAAGGCCGGGAGGAAGCTTTCTTT
clone_size: -
v_call: TRBV7-2
d_call: -
j_call: TRBJ1-1

cdr3_aa: CASSPRTGSNSPLHF
cdr3_nt: TGTGCCAGCAGCCCAAGGACAGGTTCTAATTCACCCCTCCACTTT
clone_size: -
v_call: TRBV7-9
d_call: TRBD1
j_call: TRBJ1-6

cdr3_aa: CASRSQGQEGLPLHF
cdr3_nt: TGTGCCAGCCGCTCCCAGGGACAGGAGGGGCTCCCCCTCCACTTT
clone_size: -
v_call: TRBV28
d_call: TRBD1
j_call: TRBJ1-6

cdr3_aa: CASTTRGGDEQFF
cdr3_nt: TGTGCCAGCACCACGAGGGGGGGGGATGAGCAGTTCTTC
clone_size: -
v_call: TRBV28
d_call: -
j_call: TRBJ2-1

cdr3_aa: CASSVMDCTNTGELFF
cdr3_nt: TGTGCCAGCAGCGTAATGGACTGCACCAACACCGGGGAGCTGTTTTTT
clone_size: once
v_call: TRBV9
d_call: -
j_call: TRBJ2-2

cdr3_aa: CASSSLPTGPPSYEQYF
cdr3_nt: TGTGCCAGCAGCTCCCTCCCGACAGGGCCACCATCCTACGAGCAGTACTTC
clone_size: -
v_call: TRBV7-6
d_call: TRBD1
j_call: TRBJ2-7

cdr3_aa: CASSEESSGSPTYEQYF
cdr3_nt: TGCGCCAGCAGTGAAGAGTCTAGCGGGAGCCCCACCTACGAGCAGTACTTC
clone_size: -
v_call: TRBV10-1
d_call: TRBD2
j_call: TRBJ2-7

cdr3_aa: CASIQQGAHGYTF
cdr3_nt: TGTGCCAGTATTCAACAGGGGGCTCATGGCTACACCTTC
clone_size: -
v_call: TRBV19
d_call: TRBD1
j_call: TRBJ1-2

cdr3_aa: CASSVAGGNAMNTEAFF
cdr3_nt: TGTGCCAGCAGCGTAGCTGGGGGGAACGCCATGAACACTGAAGCTTTCTTT
clone_size: -
v_call: TRBV9
d_call: -
j_call: TRBJ1-1

cdr3_aa: CASKTQGSSYEQYF
cdr3_nt: TGTGCCAGCAAAACTCAGGGGTCCTCCTACGAGCAGTACTTC
clone_size: -
v_call: TRBV27
d_call: -
j_call: TRBJ2-7

cdr3_aa: CASSEGQGGFGNTIYF
cdr3_nt: TGTGCCAGCAGCGAGGGACAGGGGGGATTTGGAAACACCATATATTTT
clone_size: -
v_call: TRBV28
d_call: TRBD1
j_call: TRBJ1-3

cdr3_aa: CASSLPIPGLAFADTQYF
cdr3_nt: TGTGCCAGCAGCCTACCCATTCCGGGACTAGCTTTTGCGGATACGCAGTATTTT
clone_size: -
v_call: TRBV5-4
d_call: TRBD2
j_call: TRBJ2-3

cdr3_aa: CASSQDPGHNTGELFF
cdr3_nt: TGTGCCAGCAGCCAAGACCCGGGACACAACACCGGGGAGCTGTTTTTT
clone_size: -
v_call: TRBV14
d_call: -
j_call: TRBJ2-2

cdr3_aa: CASSSQDSQETQYF
cdr3_nt: TGTGCCAGCAGCTCTCAGGACAGCCAAGAGACCCAGTACTTC
clone_size: -
v_call: TRBV5-6
d_call: -
j_call: TRBJ2-5

cdr3_aa: CATSRGDPGQENTEAFF
cdr3_nt: TGTGCCACCAGCCGGGGGGACCCGGGACAAGAGAACACTGAAGCTTTCTTT
clone_size: -
v_call: TRBV15
d_call: -
j_call: TRBJ1-1

cdr3_aa: CASSTDRSNEKLFF
cdr3_nt: TGTGCCAGCAGCACGGACAGGTCTAATGAAAAACTGTTTTTT
clone_size: few
v_call: TRBV5-6
d_call: TRBD1
j_call: TRBJ1-4

cdr3_aa: CATPGRSSYEQYF
cdr3_nt: TGTGCCACCCCCGGGAGGAGCTCCTACGAGCAGTACTTC
clone_size: -
v_call: TRBV9
d_call: TRBD2
j_call: TRBJ2-7

cdr3_aa: CASSRGTGGADNQPQHF
cdr3_nt: TGTGCCAGCAGCCGTGGAACAGGGGGCGCTGACAATCAGCCCCAGCATTTT
clone_size: few
v_call: TRBV28
d_call: TRBD1
j_call: TRBJ1-5